What follows are 24 T cell receptor beta chains derived from one specimen sequenced in a study of T cell responses to AZD1222 COVID-19 vaccine. The table came from immunoSEQ multiplex PCR; TCRdb's copy has only in-frame clones and leaves some out. The table shows about 270,000 clones, with about 94% occurring only once. Here the sequenced sample was peripheral blood, taken 28 days after the second AZD1222 dose. The receptors derive from an adult who received the AZD1222 COVID-19 vaccine.

The J gene is TRBJ1-3, the V gene TRBV9; D call uncertain. Trimming stripped 2 bases from V and 0 bases from J, with 6 bases between. CDR1 is SGDLS and CDR2 is YYNGEE in the germline V gene. The CDR3 totals 14 residues. The CDR3 is CASSVQSSGNTIYF. The CDR3 bases are TGTGCCAGCAGCGTTCAAAGCTCTGGAAACACCATATATTTT.

The V and J genes are TRBV5-4 and TRBJ2-5; a possible D gene is TRBD1 (5 bases). The germline V and J ends were trimmed by 1 base and 1 base, with 14 bases remaining between them. Germline CDR1 reads SGHNT; CDR2 reads YYREEE (reference sequence). This CDR3 has 16 residues. The CDR3 here is CASSLKRLGLQETQYF. As DNA, the CDR3 is TGTGCCAGCAGCTTGAAAAGGCTGGGGCTCCAAGAGACCCAGTACTTC.

The gene calls are TRBV10-2 and TRBJ1-2; D is possibly TRBD1 (6 bases). Deletions cut 7 bases from V and 2 bases from J, with 11 bases between. The CDR3 consists of 13 residues. Germline V gene lookup returns CDR1 WSHSY and CDR2 SAAADI. The CDR3 DNA follows: TGCGCCAGCAAAAAGACAGGCAACTATGGCTACACCTTC. Residues: CASKKTGNYGYTF.

The rearrangement uses TRBV7-2 and TRBJ2-5, with D perhaps TRBD2 (6 bases). In germline, CDR1 is SGHTA, CDR2 FQGNSA. V was trimmed by 0 bases and J by 6 bases, leaving 11 bases between them. The CDR3 contains 14 residues. In DNA form, the CDR3 reads TGTGCCAGCAGCTTAGCTCCGGGGGACCAGACCCAGTACTTC. This translates into CASSLAPGDQTQYF.

The chain has TRBV3-1 (or the pseudogene TRBV3-2) and TRBJ1-4; D unclear. Germline CDR1 reads LGHDT; CDR2 reads YNNKEL (reference sequence). The CDR3 runs to 12 residues. V was clipped by 4 bases and J by 7 bases, with 7 bases between them. CDR3 region: CASSRQREKLFF. The CDR3 DNA reads TGTGCCAGCAGCCGGCAGCGTGAAAAACTGTTTTTT.

This clone was seen a single time. This chain connects TRBV27 to TRBJ2-5; 12 positions match TRBD2. CDR1 and CDR2 from the germline V gene are MNHEY and SMNVEV (reference sequence). The CDR3 has 14 amino acids. V dropped 6 bases and J dropped 5; count of bases not matched to a gene: 4. CDR3 region: CASSWGTSGETQYF. The CDR3 nucleotides read TGTGCCAGCAGCTGGGGGACTAGCGGGGAGACCCAGTACTTC.

V usage is TRBV5-4 and J usage is TRBJ2-7; 9 bases match TRBD1. The germline gives CDR1 SGHNT, CDR2 YYREEE (reference sequence). The V and J ends lost 4 bases and 2 bases, in that order; junction bases with no gene match: 4. The CDR3 contains 14 residues. The CDR3 region is CASSHRGRPYEQYF. In nucleotides, the CDR3 is TGTGCCAGCAGCCACAGGGGGCGCCCCTACGAGCAGTACTTC.

CDR3 region: CASSYGRHYGYTF. The CDR3 DNA is TGTGCCAGCAGTTATGGGCGACACTATGGCTACACCTTC. The rearrangement links TRBV12-3 or TRBV12-4 to TRBJ1-2; no clear D. The length of the CDR3 is 13 residues. Trimming left V 4 bases short and J 3 bases short, with 9 bases between.

There are a few counts of this clone. This chain links TRBV12-3 or TRBV12-4 with TRBJ2-5; 7 bases agree with TRBD1. With V trimmed by 6 bases and J by 5 bases, 6 bases remained unmatched. This CDR3 is 13 amino acids long. CDR3 region: CASSWTGRETQYF. The CDR3 coding sequence is TGTGCCAGCAGCTGGACAGGAAGGGAGACCCAGTACTTC.

This chain uses TRBV19 with TRBJ2-5; 8 bases map to TRBD2. The CDR3 extends over 12 amino acids. With V trimmed by 7 bases and J by 5 bases, 3 bases remained unmatched. Germline CDR1 reads LNHDA; CDR2 reads SQIVND (reference sequence). CDR3 nucleotides: TGTGCCAGTATTGCGGGAGGTGAGACCCAGTACTTC. Protein sequence: CASIAGGETQYF.

V is TRBV6-5 and J is TRBJ1-5, with TRBD1 identical over 8 bases. J lost 4 bases, V lost 5 bases, and 7 bases had no gene match. CDR3 length: 15 amino acids. CDR1 and CDR2 from the germline V gene are MNHEY and SVGAGI. The CDR3 DNA reads as TGTGCCAGCAGTCCATGGACAGGGAGGAATCAGCCCCAGCATTTT. This sequence encodes CASSPWTGRNQPQHF.

The chain is built from TRBV12-3 or TRBV12-4 and TRBJ2-7; D gene ambiguous. Trimming shortened V by 3 bases and J by 6 bases, and 9 bases separated the two germline ends. The CDR3 sequence is 12 residues long. The CDR3 sequence is CASSFSEGEQYF. The CDR3 DNA reads TGTGCCAGCAGTTTCTCGGAAGGCGAGCAGTACTTC.

The J gene is TRBJ1-5, the V gene TRBV7-8, with unresolved D. Germline V gene data show CDR1 as SGHVS and CDR2 as FQNEAQ. Trimming shortened V by 5 bases and J by 0 bases, and 14 bases separated the two germline ends. The CDR3 has 16 amino acids. The CDR3 loop reads CASSPPREYSNQPQHF. Written as DNA, the CDR3 is TGTGCCAGCAGCCCCCCCCGGGAATATAGCAATCAGCCCCAGCATTTT. The full variable domain, in which reference TRBV7-8 and TRBJ1-5 provide the parts outside the CDR3, is GAGVSQSPRYKVAKRGQDVALRCDPISGHVSLFWYQQALGQGPEFLTYFQNEAQLDKSGLPSDRFFAERPEGSVSTLKIQRTQQEDSAVYLCASSPPREYSNQPQHFGDGTRLSIL.

The V and J genes are TRBV4-1 and TRBJ1-6, with a tentative D call TRBD1 (5 bases). There are 14 residues in the CDR3. The germline V gene has CDR1 MGHRA and CDR2 YSYEKL. Trimming shortened V by 0 bases and J by 10 bases, and 10 bases separated the two germline ends. The CDR3 nucleotides are TGCGCCAGCAGCCAAGATCGGGGGAGATCACCCCTCCACTTT. Residues: CASSQDRGRSPLHF.

The chain is built from TRBV5-1 and TRBJ2-3; TRBD2 might be the D (5 bases). With 0 bases removed from V and 2 bases from J, the gap between germline ends came to 13 bases. Germline-derived CDR1 and CDR2 are SGHRS and YFSETQ. The CDR3 has 16 residues. The CDR3 DNA sequence: TGCGCCAGCAGCTTGGTAGGACTTCCCACCACAGATACGCAGTATTTT. Translating gives CASSLVGLPTTDTQYF.

The chain links TRBV7-3 to TRBJ2-2; D is possibly TRBD1 or TRBD2 (6 bases each). The ends were cut back, 5 bases at V and 4 bases at J, with 11 bases in the middle. Germline values: CDR1 SGHTA, CDR2 FQGTGA. The length of the CDR3 is 14 residues. CDR3 sequence (DNA): TGTGCCAGCAGCGTAAAGGGGGGCACCGGGGAGCTGTTTTTT. Protein sequence: CASSVKGGTGELFF.

This clone showed up just once. This chain connects TRBV3-1 (or the pseudogene TRBV3-2) to TRBJ1-3; D gene uncertain. V was trimmed by 0 bases and J by 7 bases, leaving 10 bases between them. This CDR3 has 14 amino acids. From germline, CDR1 is LGHDT and CDR2 YNNKEL (reference sequence). The CDR3 coding sequence is TGTGCCAGCAGCCAAGAGATTGTAGGTAACACCATATATTTT. Translated: CASSQEIVGNTIYF.

V usage is TRBV12-3 or TRBV12-4 and J usage is TRBJ2-7; D gene ambiguous. The germline V and J ends were trimmed by 4 bases and 5 bases, with 12 bases remaining between them. This CDR3 has 13 residues. The CDR3 reads CASSSLVSHEQYF. DNA of the CDR3: TGTGCCAGCAGTTCCCTCGTGAGCCACGAGCAGTACTTC.

The rearrangement links TRBV7-8 to TRBJ2-7; 8 nucleotides align to TRBD2. From germline, CDR1 is SGHVS and CDR2 FQNEAQ. J was trimmed by 2 bases and V by 0 bases; bases with no gene match: 3. The CDR3 has 15 amino acids. The CDR3 bases are TGTGCCAGCAGCTTAGCGTCGGGGGGGCCCTACGAGCAGTACTTC. It codes for CASSLASGGPYEQYF.

This chain uses TRBV5-6 with TRBJ2-7; D possibly matches TRBD1 or TRBD2 (5 bases each). Per germline, CDR1 SGHDT and CDR2 YYEEEE. The CDR3 is made up of 14 amino acids. V lost 7 bases to trimming and J lost 1 base, with 15 bases between them. The CDR3 spells CASSQPGPSYEQYF. CDR3 sequence (DNA): TGTGCCAGCTCTCAGCCGGGACCGTCCTACGAGCAGTACTTC.

This clone has a handful of counts. The CDR3 region has the DNA TGTGCCAGCTCACCCGCGACAGGAGGCACTGAAGCTTTCTTT. Its protein product is CASSPATGGTEAFF. This chain links TRBV18 with TRBJ1-1; tentatively, D is TRBD1 (6 bases). CDR1 and CDR2 from the germline V gene are KGHSH and LQKENI. The V end lost 3 bases, the J end lost 4 bases, and 12 bases lay between the germline ends. The CDR3 spans 14 residues.

The chain recombines TRBV5-1 with TRBJ1-1; a possible D gene is TRBD1 (6 bases). V was pared by 6 bases and J by 5 bases, with 17 bases between. CDR1 is SGHRS and CDR2 is YFSETQ in the germline V gene. The CDR3 covers 14 residues. The CDR3: CASTPSGGATEAFF. For the CDR3, the DNA is TGCGCCAGCACCCCGAGCGGGGGGGCGACTGAAGCTTTCTTT.

The chain combines TRBV5-1 with TRBJ2-5; D is tentatively TRBD1 or TRBD2 (5 bases each). The CDR3 sequence is 15 residues long. Germline V gene data show CDR1 as SGHRS and CDR2 as YFSETQ. V lost 4 bases and J lost 4, with 17 bases in between. The CDR3 nucleotides read TGCGCCAGCAGCCCCAATCCCGGGACGGGAGAGACCCAGTACTTC. The encoded protein is CASSPNPGTGETQYF.

The genes are TRBV27 and TRBJ1-2; no definite D call. Germline CDR1 MNHEY, CDR2 SMNVEV (reference sequence). The CDR3 is 13 amino acids. Trimming stripped 3 bases from V and 8 bases from J, with 13 bases between. CDR3 amino acids: CASSFSAAFGYTF. The DNA for the CDR3 is TGTGCCAGCAGTTTTTCTGCCGCTTTCGGCTACACCTTC.